The entry below describes one T cell receptor beta chain. In the original processing: Nucleated cell number was recorded as an estimate derived from reference gene primer amplification. Profiled with immunoSEQ multiplex PCR; TCRdb holds only in-frame clones, not every one. For V, J and clone size, that table is used; D and trimming come from the DNA. The sample has approximately 310,000 clones, roughly 91% seen once; the top ten hold 1%. This record belongs to a study of blood T cell repertoires in COVID-19. Study-level information: Sources were T cells, B-cell-depleted T cells, or PBMCs; the material itself was cDNA or gDNA.

This CDR3 has 17 amino acids. Germline values: CDR1 SGHDT, CDR2 YYEEEE. V lost 4 bases to trimming and J lost 3 bases, with 23 bases between them. The rearrangement uses TRBV5-6 and TRBJ2-7; tentative D call: TRBD1 (6 bases). Sequences were obtained from peripheral blood. This sequence was found in a man in his fifties or sixties with active or convalescent COVID-19. The CDR3 nucleotides read TGTGCCAGCAGCGCTGGTGACAGGTTAAGGGTCTACTACGAGCAGTACTTC. Protein: CASSAGDRLRVYYEQYF.